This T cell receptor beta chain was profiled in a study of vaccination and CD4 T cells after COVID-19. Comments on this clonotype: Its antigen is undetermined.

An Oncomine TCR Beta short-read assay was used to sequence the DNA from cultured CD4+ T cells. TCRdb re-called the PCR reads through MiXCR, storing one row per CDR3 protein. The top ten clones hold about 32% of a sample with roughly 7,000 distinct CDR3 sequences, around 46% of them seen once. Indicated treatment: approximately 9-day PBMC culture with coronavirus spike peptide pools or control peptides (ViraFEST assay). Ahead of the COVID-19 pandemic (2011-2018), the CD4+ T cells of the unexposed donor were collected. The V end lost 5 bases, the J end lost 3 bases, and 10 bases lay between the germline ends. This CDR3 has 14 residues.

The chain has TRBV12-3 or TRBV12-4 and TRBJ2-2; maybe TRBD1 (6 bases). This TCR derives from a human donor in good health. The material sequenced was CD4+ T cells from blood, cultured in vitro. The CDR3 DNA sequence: TGTGCCAGCAGTGAGGACAGTCACACCGGGGAGCTGTTTTTT. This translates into CASSEDSHTGELFF.